The 8 T cell receptor beta chains reported below all come from one sample, sequenced in a study of beta chain features in type 1 diabetes. Every bit of the isolated RNA underwent reverse transcription, so sequencing read expressed TCRB transcripts. Method: immunoSEQ multiplex PCR; TCRdb's copy keeps in-frame clones and lacks some. The sample records over 700,000 clones, roughly 15% being singletons. The sequenced sample consisted of naive CD4+ T cells from blood. These receptors all come from a young woman in good health.

The J gene is TRBJ1-1, the V gene TRBV5-4; the match to TRBD1 covers 7 bases. Per the germline V gene, CDR1 is SGHNT and CDR2 is YYREEE (reference sequence). V dropped 2 bases and J dropped 4; count of bases not matched to a gene: 5. This CDR3 is built from 14 residues. CDR3 DNA sequence: TGTGCCAGCAGCTTCCTGACAGGGCCCACTGAAGCTTTCTTT. Protein product: CASSFLTGPTEAFF.

The chain uses TRBV15 and TRBJ1-1; D is unclear. CDR1 is LNHNV and CDR2 is YYDKDF in the germline V gene (reference sequence). The V end lost 0 bases, the J end lost 0 bases, and 8 bases lay between the germline ends. This CDR3 spans 15 amino acids. In DNA, the CDR3 is TGTGCCACCAGCAGAGATCAGCTGATGAACACTGAAGCTTTCTTT. This gives the protein CATSRDQLMNTEAFF.

This rearrangement joins TRBV4-1 to TRBJ2-2; 8 nucleotides line up with TRBD2. The CDR3 sequence is 15 residues long. The V and J ends lost 6 bases and 6 bases, in that order; junction bases with no gene match: 9. From germline, CDR1 is MGHRA and CDR2 YSYEKL. The chain's CDR3 is CASSKLGLASGELFF. DNA of the CDR3: TGCGCCAGCAGTAAGTTAGGACTAGCCTCCGGGGAGCTGTTTTTT.

The V gene is TRBV19, the J gene TRBJ2-1; D unclear. The CDR3 runs 14 residues. V was pared by 2 bases and J by 0 bases, with 5 bases between. Looked up from germline, CDR1 is LNHDA and CDR2 is SQIVND (reference sequence). Here the CDR3 reads CASSIFLSYNEQFF. CDR3 nucleotide sequence: TGTGCCAGTAGTATATTCCTCTCCTACAATGAGCAGTTCTTC.

This clone was counted between two and nine times. The chain recombines TRBV13 with TRBJ1-2; D remains ambiguous. CDR3 length: 17 residues. Trimming pared 5 bases from V and 0 bases from J, leaving 19 bases between. In germline, CDR1 is PRHDT, CDR2 FYEKMQ (reference sequence). CDR3: CASSPKSRRIANYGYTF. The DNA for the CDR3 is TGTGCCAGCAGCCCAAAAAGCCGTCGTATAGCTAACTATGGCTACACCTTC.

The rearrangement joins TRBV28 to TRBJ2-7; 10 nucleotides match TRBD1. CDR1 is MDHEN and CDR2 is SYDVKM in the germline V gene. The CDR3 is 13 amino acids. The trim removed 6 bases at V and 6 bases at J, leaving 5 bases unmatched. The CDR3 sequence: CASRTGGKIEQYF. The CDR3 nucleotides are TGTGCCAGCAGGACAGGGGGCAAGATCGAGCAGTACTTC.

The chain uses TRBV2 and TRBJ2-1, with 8 bases aligning to TRBD1. Trimming at V came to 4 bases and at J to 4 bases, leaving 9 bases not matched to a gene. Germline assignment: CDR1 SNHLY and CDR2 FYNNEI. This CDR3 has 16 residues. CDR3 sequence: CASSALGRGRYNEQFF. The CDR3 DNA reads TGTGCCAGCAGTGCATTGGGCAGGGGGCGTTACAATGAGCAGTTCTTC.

The chain joins TRBV14 to TRBJ1-2; D unresolved. Germline-derived CDR1 and CDR2 are SGHDN and FVKESK. The ends were cut back, 3 bases at V and 3 bases at J, with 11 bases in the middle. The CDR3 is 14 residues long. CDR3 DNA sequence: TGTGCCAGCAGCCAGCTCGGCAGCGACTATGGCTACACCTTC. It specifies CASSQLGSDYGYTF.